A single sample gave rise to the 23 T cell receptor beta chains below, sequenced in a study of cytomegalovirus exposure and HLA in healthy donors. PCR amplification relied on 60 Vbeta primers (plus 13 Jbeta primers). Profiled with immunoSEQ multiplex PCR; TCRdb holds only in-frame clones, not every one. The sample's table shows 85,000 or so clones. Sequenced: PBMCs. The receptors originated from a woman younger than 45 in good health and CMV-seronegative.

The rearrangement uses TRBV18 and TRBJ1-4, with D perhaps matching TRBD1 (6 bases). The V gene's germline CDR1 is KGHSH and CDR2 LQKENI. Trimming stripped 5 bases from V and 7 bases from J, with 11 bases between. This CDR3 region has 13 residues. The CDR3 loop is CASSSQGGEKLFF. In nucleotides, the CDR3 is TGTGCCAGCTCATCCCAAGGGGGTGAAAAACTGTTTTTT.

The chain carries TRBV5-1 and TRBJ2-1; a possible D gene is TRBD2 (6 bases). Germline V gene data show CDR1 as SGHRS and CDR2 as YFSETQ. The V gene lost 0 bases and the J gene lost 3 bases, with 13 bases spanning the gap. The CDR3 has 16 residues. The CDR3 sequence is CASSLGPGGDYNEQFF. In DNA form, the CDR3 reads TGCGCCAGCAGCTTGGGGCCTGGCGGGGACTACAATGAGCAGTTCTTC.

The DNA for the CDR3 is TGCAGCGCCACGGGCCGGGGATGGAATGAGCAGTTCTTC. Residues: CSATGRGWNEQFF. This chain joins TRBV29-1 and TRBJ2-1; D is possibly TRBD2 (5 bases). The CDR3 runs 13 residues. Trimming pared 7 bases from V and 7 bases from J, leaving 17 bases between. Germline CDR1 SQVTM, CDR2 ANQGSEA.

The chain links TRBV30 to TRBJ2-5; 8 bases fit TRBD1. The DNA matches TRBJ2-7 better at its end, which makes the J call doubtful. Germline values: CDR1 GTSNPN, CDR2 SVGIG (reference sequence). The CDR3 extends over 14 amino acids. DNA of the CDR3: TGTGCCTGGACCTTAGGGACAGGCGACTACGAGCAGTACTTC. Its protein product is CAWTLGTGDYEQYF.

The chain joins TRBV29-1 to TRBJ1-2; no clear D gene. V was clipped by 4 bases and J by 7 bases, with 22 bases between them. CDR3 length equals 15 residues. The germline V gene encodes CDR1 SQVTM and CDR2 ANQGSEA. In DNA, the CDR3 is TGCAGCGTTGCCCTCCCAGAGGCGGGGAAGAGTGGCTACACCTTC. Translation: CSVALPEAGKSGYTF.

V is TRBV9 and J is TRBJ1-1; D gene ambiguous. The germline V gene has CDR1 SGDLS and CDR2 YYNGEE. The V end was cut by 0 bases, the J end by 4 bases, with 10 bases between. CDR3 length: 14 amino acids. CDR3 amino acids: CASSVGGGSTEAFF. CDR3 DNA sequence: TGTGCCAGCAGCGTAGGCGGAGGGAGCACTGAAGCTTTCTTT.

The chain has TRBV5-1 and TRBJ2-3; no clear D gene. Looked up from germline, CDR1 is SGHRS and CDR2 is YFSETQ. The CDR3 spans 13 residues. Trimming cost V 2 bases and J 0 bases, with 4 bases left between them. The CDR3 region is CASSLTSTDTQYF. The DNA for the CDR3 is TGCGCCAGCAGCTTAACTAGCACAGATACGCAGTATTTT.

The chain is built from TRBV7-9 and TRBJ1-4; 10 bases agree with TRBD1. J gave up 6 bases and V 5 bases, and 3 bases lay outside the gene matches. The germline V gene encodes CDR1 SEHNR and CDR2 FQNEAQ (reference sequence). The CDR3 has 14 residues. The CDR3: CASSLGQGDEKLFF. CDR3 nucleotides: TGTGCCAGCAGCCTCGGACAGGGGGATGAAAAACTGTTTTTT.

A remark on this clone: An end of the junction differs from the germline gene, which may be a read error. This chain connects TRBV13 to TRBJ1-3, with 10 bases lining up with TRBD1. The CDR3 runs 12 residues. The germline CDR1 and CDR2 sequences are PRHDT and FYEKMQ (reference sequence). The CDR3 DNA is TGTGCCAGCAGCCTAGGACAGGGGGACATATATTTT. This sequence encodes CASSLGQGDIYF. Combining the CDR3 with reference TRBV13 and TRBJ1-3 gives the whole variable domain AAGVIQSPRHLIKEKRETATLKCYPIPRHDTVYWYQQGPGQDPQFLISFYEKMQSDKGSIPDRFSAQQFSDYHSELNMSSLELGDSALYFCASSLGQGDIYFGEGSWLTVV.

V and J are TRBV19 and TRBJ1-1; maybe TRBD1 (5 bases). V gave up 5 bases and J gave up 5 bases, with 9 bases separating them. CDR3 length: 12 amino acids. CDR1 is LNHDA and CDR2 is SQIVND in the germline V gene (reference sequence). The CDR3 DNA reads TGTGCCAGTAGTTGGGGGGGGACTGAAGCTTTCTTT. Protein product: CASSWGGTEAFF.

The chain employs TRBV19 and TRBJ1-2, with D possibly TRBD1 on 5 matching bases. CDR3 length: 14 amino acids. The germline V and J ends were trimmed by 8 bases and 2 bases, with 15 bases remaining between them. The germline gives CDR1 LNHDA, CDR2 SQIVND (reference sequence). CDR3 sequence (DNA): TGTGCCAGTGGGTACCCGACAGCAAACTATGGCTACACCTTC. Protein sequence: CASGYPTANYGYTF.

The V gene is TRBV7-2, the J gene TRBJ1-6; weak D call: TRBD1 (5 bases). V lost 4 bases to trimming and J lost 7 bases, with 11 bases between them. This CDR3 has 14 residues. The germline gives CDR1 SGHTA, CDR2 FQGNSA. Here the CDR3 DNA reads TGTGCCAGCAGCTCAAGTCCAGGGAATTCACCCCTCCACTTT. Translated, it gives CASSSSPGNSPLHF.

V usage is TRBV29-1 and J usage is TRBJ1-1, with 7 bases matching TRBD1. The CDR3 consists of 11 residues. Germline V lookup: CDR1 SQVTM, CDR2 ANQGSEA. The V segment lost 7 bases and the J segment 4 bases; nucleotides outside the gene matches: 3. The CDR3 coding sequence is TGCAGCGGTAACAGGGGCACTGAAGCTTTCTTT. Encoded protein: CSGNRGTEAFF.

This sequence joins TRBV13 and TRBJ2-1, with a possible D match to TRBD1 (6 bases). The CDR3 is 16 amino acids. From germline, CDR1 is PRHDT and CDR2 FYEKMQ (reference sequence). The V gene lost 5 bases and the J gene lost 6 bases, with 20 bases spanning the gap. The CDR3 is CASSGPDRQSLNEQFF. CDR3 nucleotides: TGTGCCAGCAGCGGCCCCGACAGGCAATCCCTCAATGAGCAGTTCTTC.

This chain connects TRBV7-6 to TRBJ2-7, with D perhaps matching TRBD2 (5 bases). The germline gives CDR1 SGHVS, CDR2 FNYEAQ. The CDR3 contains 14 residues. V lost 4 bases and J lost 3, with 13 bases in between. CDR3 residues: CASSSEGEGYEQYF. The CDR3 nucleotides are TGTGCCAGCAGCTCCGAGGGAGAGGGCTACGAGCAGTACTTC.

The chain is built from TRBV6-1 and TRBJ1-1; 9 nucleotides match TRBD1. The V segment lost 7 bases and the J segment 2 bases; nucleotides outside the gene matches: 8. Germline CDR1 and CDR2: MNHNS and SASEGT. The CDR3 has 15 residues. The CDR3 nucleotides are TGTGCCAGCATCGAACTGACAGGGGGAAACACTGAAGCTTTCTTT. It specifies CASIELTGGNTEAFF.

For the CDR3, the DNA is TGTGCCAGCAGTGCGGCGGGAGATCTAGGCAATGAGCAGTTCTTC. Translated: CASSAAGDLGNEQFF. This chain connects TRBV2 to TRBJ2-1; the match to TRBD2 covers 7 bases. Germline values: CDR1 SNHLY, CDR2 FYNNEI. There are 15 residues in the CDR3. V lost 4 bases, J lost 6 bases, and 9 bases stayed unmatched. Full variable domain (missing parts from reference TRBV2 and TRBJ2-1): EPEVTQTPSHQVTQMGQEVILRCVPISNHLYFYWYRQILGQKVEFLVSFYNNEISEKSEIFDDQFSVERPDGSNFTLKIRSTKLEDSAMYFCASSAAGDLGNEQFFGPGTRLTVL.

The chain is built from TRBV4-1 and TRBJ2-7, with D perhaps matching TRBD2 (5 bases). V dropped 4 bases and J dropped 4 bases, with 17 bases sitting between them. CDR1 MGHRA and CDR2 YSYEKL come from the germline V gene. This CDR3 contains 15 residues. As DNA, the CDR3 is TGCGCCAGCAGCCTCGAGGGATCGGGTGGGTACGAGCAGTACTTC. Its protein product is CASSLEGSGGYEQYF.

The CDR3 DNA reads as TGCGCCAGCAGCGCGGGGAGTCTAAACACTGAAGCTTTCTTT. The encoded protein is CASSAGSLNTEAFF. The chain employs TRBV4-1 and TRBJ1-1, with D hard to call. Germline values: CDR1 MGHRA, CDR2 YSYEKL. The V end lost 5 bases, the J end lost 2 bases, and 12 bases lay between the germline ends. The CDR3 runs to 14 residues.

The J gene is TRBJ2-2, the V gene TRBV4-1; D possibly corresponds to TRBD2 (5 bases). V dropped 1 base and J dropped 5 bases, with 5 bases sitting between them. CDR3 size: 13 residues. Germline V gene sequence: CDR1 MGHRA, CDR2 YSYEKL. CDR3 in amino acids: CASSQGRTGELFF. The CDR3 nucleotides read TGCGCCAGCAGCCAAGGGAGGACCGGGGAGCTGTTTTTT.

The chain has TRBV19 and TRBJ1-1; possibly TRBD1 for D (5 bases). With 3 bases removed from V and 0 bases from J, the gap between germline ends came to 14 bases. The germline CDR1 and CDR2 sequences are LNHDA and SQIVND (reference sequence). The CDR3 runs to 16 residues. The CDR3 loop reads CASSIGAWSMNTEAFF. The CDR3 DNA sequence: TGTGCCAGTAGTATTGGGGCCTGGTCCATGAACACTGAAGCTTTCTTT.

This chain links TRBV6-5 with TRBJ2-7; D is unresolved. This CDR3 has 13 residues. V was shortened by 6 bases and J by 0 bases, with 9 bases between the two germline ends. Germline-derived CDR1 and CDR2 are MNHEY and SVGAGI. The CDR3 DNA reads TGTGCCAGCAGCCGGTCCTTCTCCTACGAGCAGTACTTC. This sequence encodes CASSRSFSYEQYF.

The CDR3 DNA is TGTGCCAGTCAAACAGGGCTTGGCTATGGCTACACCTTC. Protein: CASQTGLGYGYTF. The V call is TRBV2, the J call TRBJ1-2; perhaps TRBD1 as D (6 bases). Germline-derived CDR1 and CDR2 are SNHLY and FYNNEI. The CDR3 has 13 residues. The V end was cut by 9 bases, the J end by 4 bases, with 15 bases between. Complete variable domain (other parts from reference TRBV2 and TRBJ1-2): EPEVTQTPSHQVTQMGQEVILRCVPISNHLYFYWYRQILGQKVEFLVSFYNNEISEKSEIFDDQFSVERPDGSNFTLKIRSTKLEDSAMYFCASQTGLGYGYTFGSGTRLTVV.